What follows are 10 T cell receptor beta chains derived from one specimen sequenced in a study of T cells in Graves' hyperthyroidism and ophthalmopathy. The CDR3 regions of TCR beta were amplified from RNA transcripts. HTBI primers were the set used in a first-round RT-PCR of the TCR CDR3. TCRdb re-derived calls from the multiplex PCR reads in MiXCR, one entry per CDR3 protein. The sample gives under 400,000 distinct CDR3 sequences, 20% to 25% of which show up once; under 55% is in the top ten. The sample taken for sequencing was blood. The receptors derive from a woman aged 50 to 60 with Graves' hyperthyroidism.

The V call is TRBV28, the J call TRBJ1-4; D gene unclear. V lost 4 bases and J lost 7, with 10 bases in between. Per germline, CDR1 MDHEN and CDR2 SYDVKM. The CDR3 totals 13 residues. The CDR3 is CASSSSMGEKLFF. The CDR3 DNA follows: TGTGCCAGCAGTTCCTCAATGGGTGAAAAACTGTTTTTT.

The rearrangement joins TRBV2 to TRBJ2-5; tentative D call: TRBD2 (6 bases). This CDR3 is 12 amino acids long. The V end was cut by 6 bases, the J end by 5 bases, with 10 bases between. The germline V gene encodes CDR1 SNHLY and CDR2 FYNNEI. The CDR3 DNA reads TGTGCCAGCAGGACTAGTATGGAGACCCAGTACTTC. The encoded protein is CASRTSMETQYF.

This clonotype was detected ten times or more. The chain recombines TRBV27 with TRBJ1-1, with unresolved D. Looked up from germline, CDR1 is MNHEY and CDR2 is SMNVEV (reference sequence). CDR3 length: 13 residues. V was pared by 6 bases and J by 1 base, with 9 bases between. This CDR3 is CASRRWGNTEAFF. In nucleotides, the CDR3 is TGTGCCAGCAGGCGGTGGGGGAACACTGAAGCTTTCTTT.

There are a few counts of this clonotype. The CDR3 sequence: CASSQGRDYGYTF. Written as DNA, the CDR3 is TGTGCCAGCAGCCAGGGGCGCGACTATGGCTACACCTTC. The rearrangement links TRBV25-1 to TRBJ1-2; tentatively, D is TRBD1 (6 bases). This CDR3 is 13 amino acids long. V was cut by 6 bases and J by 3 bases, with 11 bases left in between. The germline gives CDR1 MGHDK, CDR2 SYGVNS.

The chain employs TRBV7-9 and TRBJ2-1, with D tentatively TRBD1 (6 bases). The CDR3 totals 15 residues. Germline CDR1 is SEHNR and CDR2 is FQNEAQ (reference sequence). V was cut by 5 bases and J by 10 bases, with 21 bases left in between. DNA of the CDR3: TGTGCCAGCAGCCCGGAGTTTGGCCCCAGGGGCGAGCAGTTCTTC. Residues: CASSPEFGPRGEQFF.

This clonotype was found many times. The chain uses TRBV20-1 and TRBJ2-5; D is ambiguous. Germline CDR1 is DFQATT and CDR2 is SNEGSKA (reference sequence). The length of the CDR3 is 14 residues. Trimming took off 0 bases at V and 3 bases at J, with 11 bases between the two ends. The CDR3 reads CSARDLVRKETQYF. CDR3 DNA: TGCAGTGCTAGAGATCTGGTCAGAAAAGAGACCCAGTACTTC.

The chain recombines TRBV3-1 with TRBJ2-1; D is uncertain. Trimming cost V 0 bases and J 9 bases, with 15 bases left between them. Germline V gives CDR1 LGHDT, CDR2 YNNKEL (reference sequence). The CDR3 has 15 residues. CDR3 sequence: CASSQEVRRSLEQFF. CDR3 bases: TGTGCCAGCAGCCAAGAGGTCCGCCGGTCTCTTGAGCAGTTCTTC.

Comments on this clonotype: Just one base apart from a much larger clone, this may be a read error. The chain carries TRBV3-1 and TRBJ1-2; 7 bases line up with TRBD1. Germline CDR1 reads LGHDT; CDR2 reads YNNKEL (reference sequence). CDR3 length equals 15 residues. The CDR3 here is CASSRRGGSNHGYTF. The CDR3 nucleotides are TGTGCCAGCAGCCGGCGAGGGGGCTCTAACCATGGCTACACCTTC.

This clonotype occurred a few times. This rearrangement joins TRBV6-6 to TRBJ2-2; D unresolved. Germline V lookup: CDR1 MNHNY, CDR2 SVGAGI (reference sequence). Trimming removed 0 bases from V and 6 bases from J, with 5 bases in between. The CDR3 spans 13 residues. The CDR3 here is CASSYSGPGELFF. CDR3 nucleotide sequence: TGTGCCAGCAGTTACTCCGGCCCCGGGGAGCTGTTTTTT.

This clonotype was counted between two and nine times. The chain couples TRBV4-1 to TRBJ2-2; TRBD2 aligns across 12 bases. From germline, CDR1 is MGHRA and CDR2 YSYEKL. The CDR3 runs to 17 residues. The V and J ends lost 0 bases and 4 bases, in that order; junction bases with no gene match: 3. The CDR3 sequence: CASSQDGLAGITGELFF. As DNA, the CDR3 is TGCGCCAGCAGCCAAGATGGACTAGCGGGGATCACCGGGGAGCTGTTTTTT.